This TCR beta chain originates from a study of T cell responses to AZD1222 COVID-19 vaccine. Assay used: immunoSEQ multiplex PCR; TCRdb lists only in-frame clones, some missing. Of 150,000 or so clones listed, 85% to 95% are singletons. This clone occurred once. The source is an adult in good health. Sample: peripheral blood, taken on day 0 of AZD1222 vaccination.

The CDR3 protein is CASSQDLGQGPARFEQFF. CDR3 nucleotides: TGTGCCAGCAGCCAAGATTTAGGTCAGGGGCCCGCGCGGTTCGAGCAGTTCTTC. The V call is TRBV14, the J call TRBJ2-1; possible D gene TRBD1, 6 bases. Trimming stripped 0 bases from V and 10 bases from J, with 25 bases between. This CDR3 spans 18 amino acids. Looked up from germline, CDR1 is SGHDN and CDR2 is FVKESK.